Below are 25 T cell receptor beta chains sequenced from a single sample in a study of cytomegalovirus exposure and HLA in healthy donors. Amplification used 60 Vbeta primers and 13 Jbeta primers. This table comes from immunoSEQ multiplex PCR, and its TCRdb copy is limited to in-frame clones, with some not included. The sample yields about 200,000 clones, approximately 80% seen once. The sequenced sample was PBMCs. These receptors originate from a man aged 40-50 years in good health and CMV-seronegative.

This clone has a handful of counts. The chain uses TRBV5-6 and TRBJ1-1; D is uncertain. The germline CDR1 and CDR2 sequences are SGHDT and YYEEEE. Between the trimmed V and J ends, which lost 4 bases and 3 bases, there was a span of 4 bases. The CDR3 is 11 residues long. The CDR3 DNA follows: TGTGCCAGCAGCCAGGACACTGAAGCTTTCTTT. Translating it yields CASSQDTEAFF.

A remark on this clone: Mismatch with germline at one junction end may stem from a read error. The rearrangement links TRBV6-5 to TRBJ1-1, with D uncertain. This CDR3 contains 13 residues. Germline V CDR1 and CDR2: MNHEY, SVGAGI. CDR3 region: CAISEKRNTEAFF. CDR3 in DNA: TGTGCCATCAGTGAGAAACGGAACACTGAAGCTTTCTTT.

This chain connects TRBV7-2 to TRBJ2-1, with 11 nucleotides matching TRBD2. Germline values: CDR1 SGHTA, CDR2 FQGNSA. The CDR3 runs 16 residues. The V gene end was trimmed by 1 base and the J gene end by 6 bases; junction bases not matched to a gene: 5. For the CDR3, the DNA is TGTGCCAGCAGCTTAGGTTCTAGCGGGGGGTTCAATGAGCAGTTCTTC. Translated, it gives CASSLGSSGGFNEQFF.

The V call is TRBV6-5, the J call TRBJ1-5; weak D call: TRBD1 (5 bases). V was pared by 2 bases and J by 6 bases, with 8 bases between. The CDR3 is 13 amino acids. CDR1 is MNHEY and CDR2 is SVGAGI in the germline V gene. CDR3 amino acids: CASSYRGGQPQHF. Here the CDR3 DNA reads TGTGCCAGCAGTTACAGGGGAGGTCAGCCCCAGCATTTT.

The V call is TRBV2, the J call TRBJ1-1; TRBD1 might be the D (5 bases). V shed 6 bases and J shed 3 bases, with 14 bases lying between them. CDR1 SNHLY and CDR2 FYNNEI come from the germline V gene. The CDR3 contains 14 residues. CDR3: CASRLSGWDTEAFF. DNA of the CDR3: TGTGCCAGCAGGCTCTCAGGGTGGGACACTGAAGCTTTCTTT.

The chain carries TRBV28 and TRBJ1-5; 7 positions match TRBD1. The CDR3 loop spans 13 amino acids. Germline V lookup: CDR1 MDHEN, CDR2 SYDVKM. V was pared by 11 bases and J by 5 bases, with 9 bases of the junction left unmatched. The CDR3 sequence: CAALDRADQPQHF. The CDR3 DNA reads TGTGCCGCTCTCGACAGGGCGGATCAGCCCCAGCATTTT.

The chain has TRBV27 and TRBJ1-5; perhaps TRBD1 as D (5 bases). Germline assignment: CDR1 MNHEY and CDR2 SMNVEV (reference sequence). Between the trimmed V and J ends, which lost 3 bases and 0 bases, there was a span of 9 bases. The CDR3 totals 15 residues. The CDR3 is CASSLEGYSNQPQHF. Written as DNA, the CDR3 is TGTGCCAGCAGTTTGGAGGGGTATAGCAATCAGCCCCAGCATTTT.

The rearrangement uses TRBV28 and TRBJ2-7; D unresolved. Trimming pared 8 bases from V and 6 bases from J, leaving 8 bases between. Germline-derived CDR1 and CDR2 are MDHEN and SYDVKM. The CDR3 extends over 10 amino acids. CDR3 sequence reads: CASSQIEQYF. CDR3 DNA sequence: TGTGCCAGCTCCCAAATCGAGCAGTACTTC.

In regard to this clone: The junction departs from the called germline gene at one end, perhaps through a read error. The same CDR3 can be traced to other DNA sequences in this sample. The chain joins TRBV7-9 to TRBJ2-7, with a tentative D call TRBD1 (6 bases). CDR1 and CDR2 from the germline V gene are SEHNR and FQNEAQ (reference sequence). The CDR3 is 16 amino acids. This CDR3 is CASSSWVSGQPYEQYF. CDR3 nucleotide sequence: TGCGCCAGCAGCTCCTGGGTATCGGGACAACCCTACGAGCAGTACTTC.

The chain links TRBV10-2 to TRBJ2-4; D might be TRBD1 (5 bases). The ends were cut back, 4 bases at V and 6 bases at J, with 13 bases in the middle. This CDR3 is 14 amino acids long. Germline assignment: CDR1 WSHSY and CDR2 SAAADI. The CDR3 loop reads CASSVGVSSNIQYF. CDR3 coding DNA: TGCGCCAGCAGTGTAGGGGTCAGCTCAAACATTCAGTACTTC.

The rearrangement joins TRBV6-5 to TRBJ1-3, with a tentative D call TRBD1 (5 bases). Germline V gene data show CDR1 as MNHEY and CDR2 as SVGAGI. V lost 2 bases and J 2 bases, leaving 10 bases between the germline ends. The CDR3 contains 15 residues. CDR3 sequence reads: CASSYQSRAGNTIYF. The DNA of the CDR3 is TGTGCCAGCAGTTACCAGAGCAGGGCTGGAAACACCATATATTTT.

This chain joins TRBV19 and TRBJ1-3; D possibly corresponds to TRBD1 (5 bases). This CDR3 region has 14 residues. The V end lost 4 bases, the J end lost 0 bases, and 7 bases lay between the germline ends. The germline V gene has CDR1 LNHDA and CDR2 SQIVND (reference sequence). The CDR3 loop reads CASSTGRSGNTIYF. CDR3 bases: TGTGCCAGTAGTACAGGGCGCTCTGGAAACACCATATATTTT.

The chain joins TRBV7-9 to TRBJ2-2, with TRBD1 identical over 7 bases. The CDR3 runs 14 residues. Trimming at V came to 5 bases and at J to 7 bases, leaving 7 bases not matched to a gene. CDR1 and CDR2 from the germline V gene are SEHNR and FQNEAQ (reference sequence). The CDR3 is CASSLRQGDGELFF. Here the CDR3 DNA reads TGTGCCAGCAGCCTGAGACAGGGAGACGGGGAGCTGTTTTTT.

V and J are TRBV10-3 and TRBJ1-2; D gene unclear. Germline CDR1 is ENHRY and CDR2 is SYGVKD. Trimming removed 2 bases from V and 8 bases from J, with 12 bases in between. The CDR3 has 13 amino acids. CDR3 DNA: TGTGCCATCAGTGAGGAGGGCCTTGGAGGCTACACCTTC. Amino acids: CAISEEGLGGYTF.

On this clone: In the same sample, other DNA sequences code for this CDR3. The gene calls are TRBV5-1 and TRBJ1-1; tentative D call: TRBD1 (5 bases). Per the germline V gene, CDR1 is SGHRS and CDR2 is YFSETQ. The CDR3 spans 13 residues. Trimming took off 2 bases at V and 2 bases at J, with 7 bases between the two ends. The CDR3 loop reads CASSLGVNTEAFF. CDR3 bases: TGCGCCAGCAGCTTAGGGGTTAACACTGAAGCTTTCTTT.

V gene TRBV29-1 combines with J gene TRBJ1-4, with D perhaps matching TRBD1 (6 bases). CDR3 length: 14 residues. V lost 6 bases and J 7 bases, leaving 18 bases between the germline ends. From germline, CDR1 is SQVTM and CDR2 ANQGSEA. As DNA, the CDR3 is TGCAGCGTCGACCCTGCAGGGGCAGGTGAAAAACTGTTTTTT. This sequence encodes CSVDPAGAGEKLFF.

The chain combines TRBV10-3 with TRBJ2-3; D unclear. The germline V gene has CDR1 ENHRY and CDR2 SYGVKD. V was clipped by 3 bases and J by 4 bases, with 11 bases between them. This CDR3 region has 14 residues. CDR3 region: CAISDGKIPDTQYF. The CDR3 nucleotides read TGTGCCATCAGTGACGGTAAAATACCAGATACGCAGTATTTT.

The rearrangement joins TRBV7-2 to TRBJ1-1; D might be TRBD1 (6 bases). V lost 1 base, J lost 5 bases, and 11 bases lay in between. The germline gives CDR1 SGHTA, CDR2 FQGNSA. The CDR3 covers 14 residues. CDR3 DNA: TGTGCCAGCAGCTTAGACCCAGGGGTAACTGAAGCTTTCTTT. This translates into CASSLDPGVTEAFF.

V usage is TRBV19 and J usage is TRBJ1-2; D is uncertain. The CDR3 runs 14 residues. The germline gives CDR1 LNHDA, CDR2 SQIVND (reference sequence). V gave up 0 bases and J gave up 7 bases, with 12 bases separating them. Written as DNA, the CDR3 is TGTGCCAGTAGTATAGACCCACGTACTTTTGGCTACACCTTC. Protein product: CASSIDPRTFGYTF.

J is TRBJ2-4 and V is TRBV15; a weak D match, TRBD1 (6 bases). This CDR3 has 16 amino acids. The germline V and J ends were trimmed by 4 bases and 0 bases, with 13 bases remaining between them. The germline V gene has CDR1 LNHNV and CDR2 YYDKDF (reference sequence). The CDR3 DNA reads as TGTGCCACCAGCAAACTGACAGGAGTAGCCAAAAACATTCAGTACTTC. Translated: CATSKLTGVAKNIQYF. Supplemented by reference TRBV15 and TRBJ2-4, the full variable domain reads DAMVIQNPRYQVTQFGKPVTLSCSQTLNHNVMYWYQQKSSQAPKLLFHYYDKDFNNEADTPDNFQSRRPNTSFCFLDIRSPGLGDTAMYLCATSKLTGVAKNIQYFGAGTRLSVL.

The rearrangement links TRBV5-1 to TRBJ2-5; the D gene is possibly TRBD2 (6 bases). Trimming left V 4 bases short and J 5 bases short, with 15 bases between. The CDR3 has 14 amino acids. Germline V gives CDR1 SGHRS, CDR2 YFSETQ. The CDR3, as DNA: TGCGCCAGCAGCCCCGACGGGAGAGGGGAGACCCAGTACTTC. This encodes CASSPDGRGETQYF.

This clone was counted only a few times. V usage is TRBV6-5 and J usage is TRBJ2-3, with 9 nucleotides matching TRBD2. Germline V gives CDR1 MNHEY, CDR2 SVGAGI. The CDR3 loop spans 12 amino acids. Trimming removed 2 bases from V and 11 bases from J; junction bases left unmatched: 2. The DNA for the CDR3 is TGTGCCAGCAGTTACGCGGGGGGGAGGCAGTATTTT. Protein: CASSYAGGRQYF.

V is TRBV11-2 and J is TRBJ1-1, with a tentative D call TRBD1 (5 bases). Germline lookup yields CDR1 SGHAT and CDR2 FQNNGV. There are 14 residues in the CDR3. Trimming took off 1 base at V and 4 bases at J, with 10 bases between the two ends. CDR3 DNA sequence: TGTGCCAGCAGCTTAGTTTTGGGGGGCACTGAAGCTTTCTTT. Translation gives CASSLVLGGTEAFF. Full variable domain (remainder filled in from reference TRBV11-2 and TRBJ1-1): EAGVAQSPRYKIIEKRQSVAFWCNPISGHATLYWYQQILGQGPKLLIQFQNNGVVDDSQLPKDRFSAERLKGVDSTLKIQPAKLEDSAVYLCASSLVLGGTEAFFGQGTRLTVV.

This chain uses TRBV15 with TRBJ1-5; TRBD1 aligns across 7 bases. With V trimmed by 0 bases and J by 7 bases, 6 bases remained unmatched. The CDR3 is 15 amino acids. Per germline, CDR1 LNHNV and CDR2 YYDKDF (reference sequence). CDR3 residues: CATSRDDRVGQPQHF. The CDR3 DNA follows: TGTGCCACCAGCAGAGACGACAGGGTTGGGCAGCCCCAGCATTTT.

The J gene is TRBJ2-1, the V gene TRBV10-3; D might be TRBD2 (7 bases). V lost 7 bases to trimming and J lost 3 bases, with 13 bases between them. Germline V gene sequence: CDR1 ENHRY, CDR2 SYGVKD. The CDR3 is 14 amino acids. This chain's CDR3 is CAIKGGGVYNEQFF. Here the CDR3 DNA reads TGTGCCATCAAGGGCGGGGGCGTCTACAATGAGCAGTTCTTC.